The sample holds many counts of the clone carrying this T cell receptor beta chain. A read error may produce the germline difference seen at one junction end. The record originates from a study of regulatory T cells in long-lasting Graves disease. The TCR beta library used iRepertoire HTBI primers with Arm-PCR amplification of CDR3. TCRdb reprocessed the multiplex PCR reads via MiXCR and lists one record per CDR3 protein. The data hold around 460,000 distinct CDR3 sequences, with around a fifth observed a single time. As for time point: persistent/refractory GD, antithyroid drugs over 5 years with positive TRAb. With RNA extracted from PBMCs as input, the TCR library was made. There are 11 residues in the CDR3.

The TCR comes from a female donor with Graves disease. The V and J genes are TRBV12-3 or TRBV12-4 and TRBJ1-2; TRBD1 might be the D (5 bases). Here the sequenced sample was peripheral blood mononuclear cells (PBMCs), taken when the disease was refractory, from a patient treated with antithyroid drugs. Written as DNA, the CDR3 is TGTGCCAGCAGTAACCCCGGGACTCAGAACTTC. Amino acids: CASSNPGTQNF.